The 3 T cell receptor beta chains given below trace back to one sample, sequenced in a study of T cells after yellow fever vaccination. MiXCR, applied by TCRdb to the 5' RACE reads, yields one record per CDR3 protein. The sample has hundreds of thousands of distinct CDR3 sequences, about 12% seen once. This specimen was PBMCs, taken on the day of the yellow fever booster vaccination. The receptors stem from a man aged 25 to 45 who received the YFV17D yellow fever vaccine.

This sequence joins TRBV20-1 and TRBJ2-1; 11 nucleotides agree with TRBD2. CDR1 is DFQATT, CDR2 SNEGSKA, per germline (reference sequence). CDR3 length: 19 amino acids. V was pared by 6 bases and J by 2 bases, with 18 bases of the junction left unmatched. CDR3 protein: CSAWILAGGQSTTYNEQFF. The CDR3 bases are TGCAGTGCCTGGATCCTAGCGGGAGGCCAATCTACGACCTACAATGAGCAGTTCTTC.

A few counts support this clonotype. The chain combines TRBV10-3 with TRBJ2-7, with 7 bases matching TRBD2. The CDR3 covers 15 residues. Germline CDR1 and CDR2: ENHRY and SYGVKD. J lost 0 bases, V lost 3 bases, and 5 bases had no gene match. The CDR3 reads CAISDLAESSYEQYF. CDR3 nucleotide sequence: TGTGCCATCAGTGATCTAGCGGAGAGCTCCTACGAGCAGTACTTC.

This clonotype was seen only a few times. The germline gene is not matched at one end of the junction; a read error may be the cause. V gene TRBV12-3 or TRBV12-4 combines with J gene TRBJ1-5, with TRBD1 identical over 11 bases. The CDR3 contains 16 residues. The CDR3 region has the DNA TGTGCCAGCAGTTGGACAGGGGGCCGTAGCGATCAGCCCCAGCATTTT. Protein: CASSWTGGRSDQPQHF.